Below are 3 T cell receptor beta chains sequenced from a single sample in a study of beta chain features in type 1 diabetes. Study-wide results and caveats: Type 1 diabetes patients had moderately but significantly shorter TCRB CDR3s in all four CD4+ subsets.

The antigens these receptors bind are not known. What was sequenced were expressed TCRB transcripts, since all of the isolated RNA had been reverse transcribed. Clones were read by immunoSEQ multiplex PCR, and TCRdb kept only the in-frame ones, dropping some. The table has a few hundred thousand clones, roughly 13% seen once. What was sequenced was naive CD4+ T cells from blood. These receptors all stem from a young man with type 1 diabetes.

The genes are TRBV19 and TRBJ1-5, with 8 positions matching TRBD1. CDR3 length equals 15 residues. Per germline, CDR1 LNHDA and CDR2 SQIVND (reference sequence). J lost 3 bases, V lost 9 bases, and 10 bases had no gene match. The CDR3 sequence is CASDPGTGVNQPQHF. Written as DNA, the CDR3 is TGTGCCAGCGATCCCGGGACAGGTGTCAATCAGCCCCAGCATTTT.

This chain uses TRBV9 with TRBJ1-2, with D perhaps matching TRBD1 (6 bases). The V gene lost 4 bases and the J gene lost 8 bases, with 12 bases spanning the gap. Germline-derived CDR1 and CDR2 are SGDLS and YYNGEE. This CDR3 has 12 amino acids. In DNA, the CDR3 is TGTGCCAGCAGCCAGACAGGAGGAGGCTACACCTTC. This encodes CASSQTGGGYTF.

This chain connects TRBV9 to TRBJ1-1; 10 nucleotides line up with TRBD1. The CDR3 sequence is 16 residues long. Germline values: CDR1 SGDLS, CDR2 YYNGEE. J lost 4 bases, V lost 0 bases, and 6 bases had no gene match. The DNA of the CDR3 is TGTGCCAGCAGCGTAGCCCCCCGGACAGGGGGCACTGAAGCTTTCTTT. This encodes CASSVAPRTGGTEAFF.